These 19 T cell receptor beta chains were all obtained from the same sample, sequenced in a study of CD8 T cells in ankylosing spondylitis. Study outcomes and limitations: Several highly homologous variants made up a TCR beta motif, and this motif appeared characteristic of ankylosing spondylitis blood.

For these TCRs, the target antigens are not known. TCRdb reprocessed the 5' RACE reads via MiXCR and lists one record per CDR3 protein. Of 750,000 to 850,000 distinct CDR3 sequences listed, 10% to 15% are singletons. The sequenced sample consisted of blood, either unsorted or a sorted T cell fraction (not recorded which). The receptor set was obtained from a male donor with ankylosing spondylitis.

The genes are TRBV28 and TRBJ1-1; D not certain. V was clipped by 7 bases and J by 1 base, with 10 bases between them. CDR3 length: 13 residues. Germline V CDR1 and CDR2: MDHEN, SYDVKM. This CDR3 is CASTGWANTEAFF. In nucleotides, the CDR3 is TGTGCCAGCACAGGCTGGGCGAACACTGAAGCTTTCTTT.

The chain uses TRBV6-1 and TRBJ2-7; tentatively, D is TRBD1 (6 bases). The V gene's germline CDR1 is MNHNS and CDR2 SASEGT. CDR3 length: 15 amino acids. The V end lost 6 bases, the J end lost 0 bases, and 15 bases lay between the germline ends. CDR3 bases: TGTGCCAGCAGGGGCTTACTGGACAGCTCCTACGAGCAGTACTTC. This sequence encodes CASRGLLDSSYEQYF.

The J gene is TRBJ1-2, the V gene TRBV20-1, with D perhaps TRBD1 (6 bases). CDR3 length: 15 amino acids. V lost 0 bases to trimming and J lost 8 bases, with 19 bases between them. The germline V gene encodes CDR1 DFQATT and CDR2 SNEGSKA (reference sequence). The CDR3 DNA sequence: TGCAGTGCTAGAGATCCCCAGGGGCGATTCGGAGGCTACACCTTC. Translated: CSARDPQGRFGGYTF.

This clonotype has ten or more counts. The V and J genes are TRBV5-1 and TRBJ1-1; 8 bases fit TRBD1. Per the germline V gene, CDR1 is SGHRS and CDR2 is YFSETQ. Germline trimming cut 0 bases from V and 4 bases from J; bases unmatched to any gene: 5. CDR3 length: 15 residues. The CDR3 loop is CASSLGRGQGTEAFF. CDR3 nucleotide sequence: TGCGCCAGCAGCTTGGGCAGGGGGCAGGGCACTGAAGCTTTCTTT.

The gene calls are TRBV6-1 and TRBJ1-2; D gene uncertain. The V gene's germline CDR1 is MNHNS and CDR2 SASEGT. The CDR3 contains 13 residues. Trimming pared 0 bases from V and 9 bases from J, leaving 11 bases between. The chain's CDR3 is CASSEALDWSYTF. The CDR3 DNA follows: TGTGCCAGCAGTGAAGCGTTGGACTGGAGCTACACCTTC.

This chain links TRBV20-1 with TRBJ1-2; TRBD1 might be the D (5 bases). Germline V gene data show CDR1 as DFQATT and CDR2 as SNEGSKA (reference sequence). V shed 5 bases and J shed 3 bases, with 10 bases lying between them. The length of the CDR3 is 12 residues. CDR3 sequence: CSAFDSYYGYTF. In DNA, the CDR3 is TGCAGTGCTTTTGACAGCTACTATGGCTACACCTTC.

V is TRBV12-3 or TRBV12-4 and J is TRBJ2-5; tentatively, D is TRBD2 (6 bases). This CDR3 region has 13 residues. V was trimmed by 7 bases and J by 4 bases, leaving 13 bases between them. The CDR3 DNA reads TGTGCCAGCACTCAAAACGGGGGAGAGACCCAGTACTTC. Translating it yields CASTQNGGETQYF.

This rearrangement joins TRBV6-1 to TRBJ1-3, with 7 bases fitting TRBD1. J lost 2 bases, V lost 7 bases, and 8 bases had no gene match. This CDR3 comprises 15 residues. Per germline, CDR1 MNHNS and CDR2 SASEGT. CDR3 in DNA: TGTGCCAGCACCAGGGGGGGAGCTCCTGGAAACACCATATATTTT. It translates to CASTRGGAPGNTIYF.

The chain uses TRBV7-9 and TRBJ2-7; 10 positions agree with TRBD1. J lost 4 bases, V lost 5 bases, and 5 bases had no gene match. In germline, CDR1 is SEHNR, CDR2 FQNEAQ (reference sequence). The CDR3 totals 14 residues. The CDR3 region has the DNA TGTGCCAGCAGCACCGACAGGGGGCGGTACGAGCAGTACTTC. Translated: CASSTDRGRYEQYF.

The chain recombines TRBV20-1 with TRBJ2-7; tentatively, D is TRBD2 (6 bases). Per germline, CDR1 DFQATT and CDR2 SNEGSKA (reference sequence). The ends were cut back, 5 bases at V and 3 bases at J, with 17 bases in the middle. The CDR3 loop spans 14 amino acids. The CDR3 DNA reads TGCAGTGCTCAGGAGGGAACGGGTTTCTACGAGCAGTACTTC. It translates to CSAQEGTGFYEQYF.

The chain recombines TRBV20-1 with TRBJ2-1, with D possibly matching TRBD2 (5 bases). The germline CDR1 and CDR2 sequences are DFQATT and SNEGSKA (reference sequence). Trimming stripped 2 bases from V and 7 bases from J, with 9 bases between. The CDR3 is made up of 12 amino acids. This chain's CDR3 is CSARTTGNEQFF. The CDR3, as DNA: TGCAGTGCTAGAACTACGGGGAATGAGCAGTTCTTC.

CDR3 nucleotide sequence: TGCAGCGTTGATAACTGGGTTGGGGCAGATACGCAGTATTTT. Amino acids: CSVDNWVGADTQYF. The chain uses TRBV29-1 and TRBJ2-3; D remains ambiguous. The V end lost 3 bases, the J end lost 4 bases, and 14 bases lay between the germline ends. This CDR3 contains 14 residues. Germline CDR1 is SQVTM and CDR2 is ANQGSEA.

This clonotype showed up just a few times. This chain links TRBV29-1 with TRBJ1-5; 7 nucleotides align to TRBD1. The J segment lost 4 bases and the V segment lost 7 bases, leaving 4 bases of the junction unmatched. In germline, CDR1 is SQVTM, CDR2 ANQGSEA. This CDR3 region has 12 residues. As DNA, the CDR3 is TGCAGCGGATCACAGGGGAATCAGCCCCAGCATTTT. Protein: CSGSQGNQPQHF.

The DNA of the CDR3 is TGCAGTGCCGAGAGCGGGAGGGACAGCTCCTACGAGCAGTACTTC. Translated: CSAESGRDSSYEQYF. This chain joins TRBV20-1 and TRBJ2-7; 10 bases match TRBD2. The V and J ends lost 6 bases and 0 bases, in that order; junction bases with no gene match: 8. This CDR3 contains 15 residues. Per the germline V gene, CDR1 is DFQATT and CDR2 is SNEGSKA (reference sequence).

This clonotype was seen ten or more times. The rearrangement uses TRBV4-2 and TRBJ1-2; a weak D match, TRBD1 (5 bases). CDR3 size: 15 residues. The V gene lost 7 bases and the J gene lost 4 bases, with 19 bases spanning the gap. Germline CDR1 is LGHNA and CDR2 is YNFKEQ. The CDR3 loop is CASTLRFSGTYGYTF. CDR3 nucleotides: TGTGCCAGCACCCTCCGGTTTTCCGGGACCTATGGCTACACCTTC.

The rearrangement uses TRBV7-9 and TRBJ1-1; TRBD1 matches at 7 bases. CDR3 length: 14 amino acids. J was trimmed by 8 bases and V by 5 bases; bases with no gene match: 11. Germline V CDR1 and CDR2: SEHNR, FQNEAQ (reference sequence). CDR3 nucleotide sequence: TGTGCCAGCAGCCCGGGACAGCTTAGAGTGGAAGCTTTCTTT. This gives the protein CASSPGQLRVEAFF.

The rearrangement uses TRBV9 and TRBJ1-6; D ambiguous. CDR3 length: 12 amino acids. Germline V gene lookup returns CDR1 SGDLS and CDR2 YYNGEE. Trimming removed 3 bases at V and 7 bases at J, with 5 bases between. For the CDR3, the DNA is TGTGCCAGCAGCGCGATAAATTCACCCCTCCACTTT. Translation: CASSAINSPLHF. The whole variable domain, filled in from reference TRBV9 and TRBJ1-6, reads DSGVTQTPKHLITATGQRVTLRCSPRSGDLSVYWYQQSLDQGLQFLIQYYNGEERAKGNILERFSAQQFPDLHSELNLSSLELGDSALYFCASSAINSPLHFGNGTRLTVT.

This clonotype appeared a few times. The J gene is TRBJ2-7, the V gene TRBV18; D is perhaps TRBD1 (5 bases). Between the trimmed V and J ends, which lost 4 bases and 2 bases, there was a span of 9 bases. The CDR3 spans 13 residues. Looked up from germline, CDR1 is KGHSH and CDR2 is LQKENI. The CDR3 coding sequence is TGTGCCAGCTCACAAGGACAAGCCTACGAGCAGTACTTC. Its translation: CASSQGQAYEQYF.

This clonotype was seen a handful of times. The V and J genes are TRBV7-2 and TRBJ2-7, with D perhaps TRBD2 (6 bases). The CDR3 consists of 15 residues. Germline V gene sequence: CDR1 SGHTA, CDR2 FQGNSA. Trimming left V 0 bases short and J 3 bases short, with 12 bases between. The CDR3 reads CASSLARGVLYEQYF. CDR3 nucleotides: TGTGCCAGCAGCTTAGCCCGCGGGGTTCTCTACGAGCAGTACTTC.